One and the same sample provided the 19 T cell receptor beta chains below, sequenced in a study of T-cell memory formation after mild COVID-19 (dated by TCRdb to about 2021). Library construction relied on 5' RACE. The instrument was an Illumina NovaSeq 6000. In TCRdb, the public reads were trimmed at Q25 with fastp and aligned with MiXCR, with productive beta chains retained. Entries that share a CDR3 protein sequence are merged under the most common genes and DNA. This sample comprises approximately 210,000 distinct CDR3 sequences, around 19% of them detected only once. The top ten clonotypes cover roughly 2.4% of the sample. Input material: PBMCs or a T cell subset sorted from them (not recorded which). These receptor sequences come from an adult woman who had mild COVID-19 (a few samples of this study predate the infection). The sample titles of this study are shuffled in the database, so cell type and time point are left out; the donor was told from shared clones.

This clonotype was observed at least ten times. V gene TRBV5-1 combines with J gene TRBJ1-6; TRBD1 aligns across 12 bases. Germline loops: CDR1 SGHRS, CDR2 YFSETQ. The ends lost 5 bases at V and 1 base at J; junction bases unmatched: 4. CDR3 length equals 17 residues. The CDR3 sequence: CASRRGQGASYNSPLHF. The DNA of the CDR3 is TGCGCCAGCAGGCGGGGACAGGGGGCTTCCTATAATTCACCCCTCCACTTT.

V usage is TRBV7-9 and J usage is TRBJ2-7; the D gene is possibly TRBD2 (6 bases). Germline V CDR1 and CDR2: SEHNR, FQNEAQ (reference sequence). The CDR3 totals 15 residues. Trimming took 1 base from V and 1 from J, leaving 11 bases between them. This CDR3 is CASSLDGRVSYEQYF. CDR3 sequence (DNA): TGTGCCAGCAGCTTAGACGGGAGAGTGTCCTACGAGCAGTACTTC.

The CDR3 loop reads CSARDQGQGNTEAFF. Written as DNA, the CDR3 is TGCAGTGCTAGAGATCAGGGACAGGGAAACACTGAAGCTTTCTTT. The chain employs TRBV20-1 and TRBJ1-1; 9 nucleotides line up with TRBD1. The CDR3 spans 15 residues. CDR1 and CDR2 (germline): DFQATT, SNEGSKA (reference sequence). With V trimmed by 0 bases and J by 2 bases, 4 bases remained unmatched.

The V call is TRBV18, the J call TRBJ2-2; 14 positions match TRBD2. The V and J ends lost 10 bases and 6 bases, in that order; junction bases with no gene match: 10. This CDR3 comprises 16 residues. In germline, CDR1 is KGHSH, CDR2 LQKENI. The CDR3 DNA reads TGTGCCACCAGATTCGGACTAGCGGGAGGACCCGGGGAGCTGTTTTTT. Protein product: CATRFGLAGGPGELFF.

In its sample, this clonotype ranks as medium-sized. The chain links TRBV5-1 to TRBJ2-5; no definite D call. Deletions cut 1 base from V and 5 bases from J, with 12 bases between. The CDR3 extends over 14 amino acids. CDR1 is SGHRS, CDR2 YFSETQ, per germline. CDR3 DNA: TGCGCCAGCAGCTTGTTCATCTACGAGGAGACCCAGTACTTC. Its protein is CASSLFIYEETQYF.

This clonotype was seen more than once but under ten times. The V gene is TRBV7-9, the J gene TRBJ2-5; maybe TRBD2 (5 bases). Germline V gene data show CDR1 as SEHNR and CDR2 as FQNEAQ (reference sequence). With 5 bases removed from V and 2 bases from J, the gap between germline ends came to 12 bases. This CDR3 has 14 amino acids. The chain's CDR3 is CASSPWTGQETQYF. CDR3 nucleotide sequence: TGTGCCAGCAGCCCTTGGACGGGGCAAGAGACCCAGTACTTC.

This clonotype has just a few counts. The chain has TRBV7-9 and TRBJ2-5; D is tentatively TRBD1 or TRBD2 (5 bases each). The germline gives CDR1 SEHNR, CDR2 FQNEAQ (reference sequence). The CDR3 extends over 14 amino acids. Deletions cut 1 base from V and 4 bases from J, with 10 bases between. The CDR3 reads CASSLVGVTETQYF. CDR3 bases: TGTGCCAGCAGCTTAGTGGGGGTCACAGAGACCCAGTACTTC.

This clonotype was recorded at least ten times. At one end the junction does not follow the germline gene, possibly because of a read error. The chain couples TRBV12-3 or TRBV12-4 to TRBJ2-7; D unresolved. The CDR3 runs to 11 residues. CDR3: CASSLGYEQYF. The CDR3 DNA reads TGTGCCAGCAGCTTAGGCTACGAGCAGTACTTC.

This clonotype has at least ten counts. The CDR3 reads CSARYGLQETQYF. The CDR3 DNA follows: TGCAGTGCTAGGTACGGCCTTCAAGAGACCCAGTACTTC. This chain joins TRBV20-1 and TRBJ2-5, with unresolved D. This CDR3 is 13 amino acids long. Germline V CDR1 and CDR2: DFQATT, SNEGSKA (reference sequence). Between the trimmed V and J ends, which lost 3 bases and 2 bases, there was a span of 10 bases.

This clonotype has just a few counts. V usage is TRBV4-3 and J usage is TRBJ2-5; tentative D call: TRBD1 (5 bases). From germline, CDR1 is LGHNA and CDR2 YSLEER. The V and J ends lost 2 bases and 4 bases respectively, with 14 bases between them. The CDR3 totals 15 residues. The CDR3 DNA reads as TGCGCCAGCAGCCAATGGGCAGGGCGCGGAGAGACCCAGTACTTC. This sequence encodes CASSQWAGRGETQYF.

This clonotype was seen a handful of times. The rearrangement joins TRBV4-3 to TRBJ1-6; 9 bases map to TRBD1. Germline CDR1 reads LGHNA; CDR2 reads YSLEER. The length of the CDR3 is 16 residues. The ends lost 4 bases at V and 9 bases at J; junction bases unmatched: 10. CDR3 sequence reads: CASSLAGQGRSSPLHF. CDR3 nucleotide sequence: TGCGCCAGCAGCCTCGCGGGACAGGGTAGGAGTTCACCCCTCCACTTT.

The genes are TRBV2 and TRBJ1-5, with D tentatively TRBD1 (6 bases). This CDR3 contains 14 residues. Germline V CDR1 and CDR2: SNHLY, FYNNEI. V was pared by 11 bases and J by 2 bases, with 16 bases between. DNA of the CDR3: TGTGCCGTCGGAGGGGGGCTTGGCAATCAGCCCCAGCATTTT. Translating gives CAVGGGLGNQPQHF.

The chain has TRBV2 and TRBJ2-2; D is uncertain. The CDR3 totals 16 residues. Trimming removed 3 bases at V and 6 bases at J, with 17 bases between. The germline V gene has CDR1 SNHLY and CDR2 FYNNEI. The CDR3 region has the DNA TGTGCCAGCAGTGAGGGCACTTGGGGAATGGCCGGGGAGCTGTTTTTT. Protein sequence: CASSEGTWGMAGELFF.

J is TRBJ2-1 and V is TRBV7-2; D not certain. The CDR3 runs to 13 residues. V was clipped by 1 base and J by 4 bases, with 5 bases between them. CDR1 is SGHTA, CDR2 FQGNSA, per germline. The CDR3 reads CASSLVLYNEQFF. CDR3 DNA sequence: TGTGCCAGCAGCTTAGTCCTGTACAATGAGCAGTTCTTC.

This chain joins TRBV6-6 and TRBJ1-1; TRBD1 matches 12 bases. This CDR3 has 16 residues. Germline V gene sequence: CDR1 MNHNY, CDR2 SVGAGI (reference sequence). The trim removed 5 bases at V and 1 base at J, leaving 5 bases unmatched. For the CDR3, the DNA is TGTGCCAGCAGTGAGCGGGACAGGGGGCAGAACACTGAAGCTTTCTTT. Amino acids: CASSERDRGQNTEAFF.

There are a few counts of this clonotype. V is TRBV5-6 and J is TRBJ1-5; D is unclear. Trimming shortened V by 2 bases and J by 13 bases, and 13 bases separated the two germline ends. The germline V gene encodes CDR1 SGHDT and CDR2 YYEEEE. The length of the CDR3 is 12 residues. CDR3 bases: TGTGCCAGCAGCTTTGGGAGGGCCACTCAGCATTTT. It specifies CASSFGRATQHF.

The chain combines TRBV7-2 with TRBJ2-1; 8 bases align to TRBD2. The CDR3 contains 16 residues. V shed 2 bases, J shed 8 bases, and the junction held 11 bases outside the gene matches. From germline, CDR1 is SGHTA and CDR2 FQGNSA. This CDR3 is CASSLRGGLVGYEQFF. In nucleotides, the CDR3 is TGTGCCAGCAGCTTAAGGGGGGGACTAGTCGGCTATGAGCAGTTCTTC.

The J gene is TRBJ2-7, the V gene TRBV5-6; D is possibly TRBD1 (6 bases). Germline values: CDR1 SGHDT, CDR2 YYEEEE. Deletions cut 4 bases from V and 3 bases from J, with 17 bases between. The CDR3 sequence is 15 residues long. This CDR3 reads CASSPATQGNYEQYF. CDR3 sequence (DNA): TGTGCCAGCAGCCCCGCGACACAGGGCAACTACGAGCAGTACTTC.

Ten or more counts support this clonotype. CDR3 sequence (DNA): TGTGCCACCAGCAGAAAAGAGGACAGGGTAGGAGAGACCCAGTACTTC. It translates to CATSRKEDRVGETQYF. The chain carries TRBV15 and TRBJ2-5; 8 nucleotides line up with TRBD1. Germline V gives CDR1 LNHNV, CDR2 YYDKDF (reference sequence). This CDR3 spans 16 amino acids. The V gene end was trimmed by 2 bases and the J gene end by 4 bases; junction bases not matched to a gene: 9.